This T cell receptor beta chain came from a study of T-cell reconstitution after alpha-beta-depleted transplantation in children. Unique molecular identifiers were incorporated during preparation of the TCRbeta library. TCRdb fed the PCR reads into MiXCR, producing one record per CDR3 protein. The sample yields 500,000 to 750,000 distinct CDR3 sequences, 25% to 30% seen once. This CDR3 comprises 17 residues. J lost 3 bases, V lost 0 bases, and 10 bases had no gene match. Germline V gene sequence: CDR1 SGHRS, CDR2 YFSETQ. The material was PBMCs, obtained before TCRalphabeta/CD19-depleted stem cell transplant. The rearrangement uses TRBV5-1 and TRBJ1-1; 8 bases align to TRBD1. This receptor was obtained from a boy under two years old with Wiskott-Aldrich syndrome, due to receive a stem cell transplant. CDR3 coding DNA: TGCGCCAGCAGCTTGGCGGGCTCCCGACAGGGGTACACTGAAGCTTTCTTT. Translation: CASSLAGSRQGYTEAFF.